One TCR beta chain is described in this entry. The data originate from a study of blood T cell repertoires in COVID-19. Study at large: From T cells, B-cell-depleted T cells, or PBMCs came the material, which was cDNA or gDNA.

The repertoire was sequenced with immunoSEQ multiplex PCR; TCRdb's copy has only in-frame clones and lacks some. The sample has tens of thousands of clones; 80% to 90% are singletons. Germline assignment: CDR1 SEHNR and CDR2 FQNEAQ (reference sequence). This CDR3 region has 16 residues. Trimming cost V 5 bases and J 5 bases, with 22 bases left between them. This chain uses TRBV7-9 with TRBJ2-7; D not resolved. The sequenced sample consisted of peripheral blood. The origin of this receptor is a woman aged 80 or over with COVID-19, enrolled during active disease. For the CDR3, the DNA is TGTGCCAGCAGCCCGCCGATCGGTTATTTAGTCCACGAGCAGTACTTC. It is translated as CASSPPIGYLVHEQYF.